This TCR beta chain was captured by sequencing in a study of T cells in localized non-small cell lung cancer. General study points: Peak T cell clonality was found in uninvolved adjacent lung, exceeding tumor. Appearances in adjacent lung were noted for a median approximately 52 of the top 100 tumor clones. Increased T cell density in blood showed an association with longer overall survival.

Sequencing used immunoSEQ multiplex PCR; TCRdb keeps in-frame clones, though not all of them. The sample comprises about 72,000 clones, about four fifths of which are singletons, and 13% rests with the top ten. A word on this clone: Its antigen is not known.

The input for sequencing was peripheral blood, taken before any cancer treatment. This receptor was identified in an older female donor with stage I lung adenocarcinoma.

The CDR3 DNA reads TGTGCCAGCAGCGTAGAAGGTATATACAATGAGCAGTTCTTC. Translated: CASSVEGIYNEQFF. This chain links TRBV9 with TRBJ2-1; D is uncertain. Germline loops: CDR1 SGDLS, CDR2 YYNGEE. V was trimmed by 0 bases and J by 4 bases, leaving 8 bases between them. The CDR3 totals 14 residues. Full variable domain (missing parts from reference TRBV9 and TRBJ2-1): DSGVTQTPKHLITATGQRVTLRCSPRSGDLSVYWYQQSLDQGLQFLIQYYNGEERAKGNILERFSAQQFPDLHSELNLSSLELGDSALYFCASSVEGIYNEQFFGPGTRLTVL.